These 17 T cell receptor beta chains came from one sample sequenced in a study of tumor-infiltrating lymphocytes in primary liver carcinoma. Unsorted bulk tissue (roughly 17-33 mg) underwent RNA and DNA co-extraction. Starting from 400 to 500 ng of total RNA, TCR beta cDNA was produced with a primer in the constant region. Three-round nested multiplex PCR performed with slightly modified ARM-PCR produced the TCR beta libraries. A C-beta reverse primer and TRBV1-TRBV30 forward primers served in each of the first two PCR rounds, at 10 cycles apiece. TCRdb called the multiplex PCR reads again in MiXCR, with one record for every CDR3 protein. The table shows 60,000 or so distinct CDR3 sequences, with 65% to 80% occurring only once. Sequenced sample: liver tumor tissue from sampling region 2. Subset given: tumor region T2, inferior pole. Source of these receptors: a man aged 35 to 55 with primary liver carcinoma and hepatitis B virus infection.

The chain links TRBV19 to TRBJ1-1; 7 positions agree with TRBD1. Germline CDR1 reads LNHDA; CDR2 reads SQIVND (reference sequence). J gave up 4 bases and V 4 bases, and 12 bases lay outside the gene matches. The CDR3 spans 16 residues. CDR3 loop: CASSKGQVAVVTEAFF. The CDR3 DNA follows: TGTGCCAGTAGTAAAGGACAGGTTGCCGTGGTCACTGAAGCTTTCTTT. Drawing the rest from reference TRBV19 and TRBJ1-1, the complete variable domain is DGGITQSPKYLFRKEGQNVTLSCEQNLNHDAMYWYRQDPGQGLRLIYYSQIVNDFQKGDIAEGYSVSREKKESFPLTVTSAQKNPTAFYLCASSKGQVAVVTEAFFGQGTRLTVV.

This clonotype was detected only once. Just one base apart from a much larger clone, this may be a read error. This chain uses TRBV5-1 with TRBJ2-7, with D perhaps TRBD1 (6 bases). Looked up from germline, CDR1 is SGHRS and CDR2 is YFSETQ. With 0 bases removed from V and 0 bases from J, the gap between germline ends came to 7 bases. The CDR3 has 14 residues. The CDR3 nucleotides read TGCGCCAGCAGCTTGGGGGACAACTCCTACGAGCAGTACTTC. Translating gives CASSLGDNSYEQYF.

Regarding this clonotype: The germline gene is not matched at one end of the junction; a read error may be the cause. The V gene is TRBV6-2 or TRBV6-3, the J gene TRBJ2-6, with a tentative D call TRBD1 (5 bases). This CDR3 comprises 13 residues. The germline V gene encodes CDR1 MNHEY and CDR2 SVGEGT. CDR3 residues: CATHSSGANVLTF. The CDR3 nucleotides are TGTGCCACCCACAGCTCTGGGGCCAACGTCCTGACGTTC.

On this clonotype itself: The DNA is left out, because the CDR3 cannot be placed on it with certainty; the CDR3 is given as TCRdb lists it. The chain recombines TRBV6-6 with TRBJ2-1; TRBD2 is taken as the D call from the table, unchecked against the DNA. The CDR3 is made up of 11 amino acids, end residues included. Germline V CDR1 and CDR2: MNHNY, SVGAGI (reference sequence). The CDR3 sequence is CTFGRGTSEFF.

In regard to this clonotype: Its ends do not fully match the called genes, so a read error is possible. The V gene is TRBV11-2, the J gene TRBJ2-3, with 9 bases identical to TRBD2. Germline V gene lookup returns CDR1 SGHAT and CDR2 FQNNGV. The CDR3 has 20 residues. DNA for the CDR3: TGTGCCAGTAGCTTAGTATCCGGGTGTGAGGTAGCGGGAGATGTGGATACGCAGTATTTT. It specifies CASSLVSGCEVAGDVDTQYF.

As to this clonotype: Just one base apart from a much larger clone, this may be a read error. The chain couples TRBV6-5 to TRBJ1-2; no reliable D call. CDR1 MNHEY and CDR2 SVGAGI come from the germline V gene. The CDR3 extends over 11 amino acids. Trimming left V 10 bases short and J 8 bases short, with 14 bases between. In DNA form, the CDR3 reads TGTGCCAACACCGATGGGAGAGGCTACACCTTC. It is translated as CANTDGRGYTF.

This clonotype was seen ten or more times. The V gene is TRBV5-1, the J gene TRBJ2-4, with D perhaps TRBD2 (6 bases). This CDR3 is built from 14 residues. V was cut by 2 bases and J by 5 bases, with 11 bases left in between. Germline loops: CDR1 SGHRS, CDR2 YFSETQ. The CDR3 DNA sequence: TGCGCCAGCAGCTTCGGGACTCTGGAAAACATTCAGTACTTC. As protein: CASSFGTLENIQYF. Variable domain in full (rest from reference TRBV5-1 and TRBJ2-4): KAGVTQTPRYLIKTRGQQVTLSCSPISGHRSVSWYQQTPGQGLQFLFEYFSETQRNKGNFPGRFSGRQFSNSRSEMNVSTLELGDSALYLCASSFGTLENIQYFGAGTRLSVL.

Concerning this clonotype itself: With a much larger clone just one base away, this may be a read error. This chain connects TRBV11-2 to TRBJ2-6; a possible D gene is TRBD1 (6 bases). The V gene's germline CDR1 is SGHAT and CDR2 FQNNGV. The CDR3 consists of 15 residues. V was shortened by 8 bases and J by 1 base, with 12 bases between the two germline ends. The CDR3 sequence: CASAQGLSGANVLTF. The CDR3 DNA reads TGTGCCAGCGCCCAGGGGTTGTCTGGGGCCAACGTCCTGACTTTC.

As regards this clonotype: One end of the junction does not line up with germline, which may come from a read error. The chain links TRBV29-1 to TRBJ2-5; a weak D match, TRBD1 (6 bases). This CDR3 has 13 amino acids. CDR1 SQVTM and CDR2 ANQGSEA come from the germline V gene. The CDR3 reads CSGLIQGMETQWF. Written as DNA, the CDR3 is TGCAGCGGACTCATCCAGGGGATGGAGACCCAGTGGTTC.

Concerning this clonotype: An end of the junction differs from the germline gene, which may be a read error. In DNA, the CDR3 is TGTGCCAGCACGGGAACAGGGGGCCTTTGGGAGACTCAGTACTTC. Its protein product is CASTGTGGLWETQYF. The chain joins TRBV6-2 or TRBV6-3 to TRBJ2-5, with TRBD1 identical over 9 bases. CDR3 length equals 15 residues. CDR1 is MNHEY, CDR2 SVGEGT, per germline.

The chain uses TRBV19 and TRBJ2-1; D is unclear. Between the trimmed V and J ends, which lost 6 bases and 0 bases, there was a span of 9 bases. This CDR3 has 14 amino acids. Germline V gives CDR1 LNHDA, CDR2 SQIVND (reference sequence). The chain's CDR3 is CASSPRCSYNEQFF. CDR3 nucleotide sequence: TGTGCCAGTAGCCCTAGATGCTCCTACAATGAGCAGTTCTTC.

Concerning this clonotype itself: An end of the junction does not agree with germline; a read error may underlie this. The rearrangement links TRBV11-2 to TRBJ2-7, with D possibly TRBD1 on 6 matching bases. Germline V gene sequence: CDR1 SGHAT, CDR2 FQNNGV. This CDR3 spans 15 amino acids. The CDR3 reads CVSNQGTWRTYEQYF. For the CDR3, the DNA is TGTGTCAGCAACCAAGGGACATGGAGAACCTACGAGCAGTACTTC. Variable domain in full (rest from reference TRBV11-2 and TRBJ2-7): EAGVAQSPRYKIIEKRQSVAFWCNPISGHATLYWYQQILGQGPKLLIQFQNNGVVDDSQLPKDRFSAERLKGVDSTLKIQPAKLEDSAVYLCVSNQGTWRTYEQYFGPGTRLTVT.

Notes on this clonotype: The CDR3 end shows no conserved phenylalanine or tryptophan, and so a read error is likely. The chain links TRBV28 to TRBJ2-1; 11 positions agree with TRBD2. J lost 9 bases, V lost 6 bases, and 4 bases had no gene match. The CDR3 is 13 residues long. CDR1 and CDR2 from the germline V gene are MDHEN and SYDVKM. DNA for the CDR3: TGTGCCAGCAGCATCGGGACTAGCGGTGAGCAGTTCTCC. Translated: CASSIGTSGEQFS.

In this sample, this clonotype turned up a few times. V is TRBV14 and J is TRBJ2-1; D gene uncertain. Germline V CDR1 and CDR2: SGHDN, FVKESK. The V end lost 6 bases, the J end lost 5 bases, and 20 bases lay between the germline ends. CDR3 length equals 16 residues. CDR3 nucleotides: TGTGCCAGCAGACAATACCCCGGGCCAGAGGACAATGAGCAGTTCTTC. Its translation: CASRQYPGPEDNEQFF.

The rearrangement joins TRBV7-9 to TRBJ2-6; D may be TRBD1 or TRBD2 (5 bases each). V dropped 5 bases and J dropped 9 bases, with 17 bases sitting between them. This CDR3 has 15 residues. Germline V gives CDR1 SEHNR, CDR2 FQNEAQ (reference sequence). The CDR3 nucleotides are TGTGCCAGCAGCCCCGGGGTCAGCAGGGTCAACGTCCTGACTTTC. Residues: CASSPGVSRVNVLTF. Combining the CDR3 with reference TRBV7-9 and TRBJ2-6 gives the whole variable domain DTGVSQNPRHKITKRGQNVTFRCDPISEHNRLYWYRQTLGQGPEFLTYFQNEAQLEKSRLLSDRFSAERPKGSFSTLEIQRTEQGDSAMYLCASSPGVSRVNVLTFGAGSRLTVL.

As concerns this clonotype: The junction and the germline gene differ at one end; a read error may be behind it. This chain joins TRBV28 and TRBJ2-1, with D uncertain. This CDR3 is 13 amino acids long. Per the germline V gene, CDR1 is MDHEN and CDR2 is SYDVKM. CDR3 coding DNA: TGTGCTAGCATTATACTTGCGGACGCTGAGCAGTTCTTC. Its protein product is CASIILADAEQFF. The full variable domain, with the rest looked up from reference TRBV28 and TRBJ2-1, is DVKVTQSSRYLVKRTGEKVFLECVQDMDHENMFWYRQDPGLGLRLIYFSYDVKMKEKGDIPEGYSVSREKKERFSLILESASTNQTSMYLCASIILADAEQFFGPGTRLTVL.

This clonotype was recorded many times. This rearrangement joins TRBV5-1 to TRBJ1-1; D is perhaps TRBD1 (5 bases). The length of the CDR3 is 15 residues. Germline V gene sequence: CDR1 SGHRS, CDR2 YFSETQ. V lost 0 bases, J lost 0 bases, and 9 bases lay in between. The CDR3 spells CASSLGEGLNTEAFF. Here the CDR3 DNA reads TGCGCCAGCAGCTTGGGAGAGGGACTGAACACTGAAGCTTTCTTT.